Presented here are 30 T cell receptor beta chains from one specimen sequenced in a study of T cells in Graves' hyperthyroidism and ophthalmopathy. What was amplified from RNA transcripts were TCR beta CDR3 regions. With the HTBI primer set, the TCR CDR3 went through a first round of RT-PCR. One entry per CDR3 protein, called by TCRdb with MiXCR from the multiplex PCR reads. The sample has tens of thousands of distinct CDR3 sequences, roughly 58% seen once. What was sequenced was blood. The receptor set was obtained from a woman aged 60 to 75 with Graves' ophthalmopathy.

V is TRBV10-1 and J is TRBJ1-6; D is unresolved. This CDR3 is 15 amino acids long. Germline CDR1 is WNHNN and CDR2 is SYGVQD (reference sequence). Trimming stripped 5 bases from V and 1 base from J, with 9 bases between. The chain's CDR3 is CASSRTRSYNSPLHF. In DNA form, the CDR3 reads TGCGCCAGCAGTCGTACTAGGTCCTATAATTCACCCCTCCACTTT.

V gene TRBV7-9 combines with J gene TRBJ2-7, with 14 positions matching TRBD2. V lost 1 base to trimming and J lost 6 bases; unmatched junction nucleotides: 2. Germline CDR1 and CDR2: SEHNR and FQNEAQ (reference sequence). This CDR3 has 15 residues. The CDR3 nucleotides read TGTGCCAGCAGCTTAGGCGGGACTAGCGGGGGCGAGCAGTACTTC. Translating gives CASSLGGTSGGEQYF.

The CDR3 DNA follows: TGTGCCAGCAGCTCCACCTCTAGCGGGAGGGCCTACGAGCAGTACTTC. This codes for CASSSTSSGRAYEQYF. The chain couples TRBV5-5 to TRBJ2-7; TRBD2 matches 12 bases. Looked up from germline, CDR1 is SGHKS and CDR2 is YYEKEE (reference sequence). CDR3 length: 16 residues. V dropped 3 bases and J dropped 2; count of bases not matched to a gene: 6.

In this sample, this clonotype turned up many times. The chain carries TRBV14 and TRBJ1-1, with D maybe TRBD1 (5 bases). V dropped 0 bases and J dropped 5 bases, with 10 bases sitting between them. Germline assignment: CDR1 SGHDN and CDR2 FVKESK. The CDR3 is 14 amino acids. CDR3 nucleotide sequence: TGTGCCAGCAGCCAAGATGACAGAAGGACTGAAGCTTTCTTT. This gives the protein CASSQDDRRTEAFF.

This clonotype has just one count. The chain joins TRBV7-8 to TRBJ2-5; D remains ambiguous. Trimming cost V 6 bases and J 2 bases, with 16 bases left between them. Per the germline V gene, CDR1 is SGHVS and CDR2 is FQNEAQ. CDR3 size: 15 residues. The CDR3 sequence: CASRYTWGNQETQYF. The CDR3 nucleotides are TGTGCCAGCAGATACACGTGGGGAAATCAAGAGACCCAGTACTTC.

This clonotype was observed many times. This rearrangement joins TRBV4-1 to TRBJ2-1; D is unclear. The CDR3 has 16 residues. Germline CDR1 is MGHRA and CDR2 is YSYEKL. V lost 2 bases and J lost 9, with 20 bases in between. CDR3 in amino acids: CASSQPLLRSEVEQFF. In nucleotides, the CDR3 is TGCGCCAGCAGCCAACCCCTCCTGAGAAGCGAGGTTGAGCAGTTCTTC.

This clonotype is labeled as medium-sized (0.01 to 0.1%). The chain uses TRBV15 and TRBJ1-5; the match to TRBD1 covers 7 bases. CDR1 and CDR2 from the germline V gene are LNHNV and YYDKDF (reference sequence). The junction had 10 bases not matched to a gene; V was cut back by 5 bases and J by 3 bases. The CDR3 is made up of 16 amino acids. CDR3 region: CATSVDGTAINQPQHF. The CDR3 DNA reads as TGTGCCACCAGCGTCGACGGGACAGCTATCAATCAGCCCCAGCATTTT.

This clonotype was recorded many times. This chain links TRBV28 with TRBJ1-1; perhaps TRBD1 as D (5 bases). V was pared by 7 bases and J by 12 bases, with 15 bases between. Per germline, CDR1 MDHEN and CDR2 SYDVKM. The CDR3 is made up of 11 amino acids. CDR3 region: CASKNAGLTFF. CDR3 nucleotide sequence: TGTGCCAGCAAAAACGCAGGGTTGACTTTCTTT.

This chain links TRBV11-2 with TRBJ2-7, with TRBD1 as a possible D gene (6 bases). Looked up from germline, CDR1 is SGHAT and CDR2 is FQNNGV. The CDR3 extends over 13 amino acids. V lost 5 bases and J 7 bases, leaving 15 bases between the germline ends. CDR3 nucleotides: TGTGCCAGCAGCCAAGACAGGCCCAGGGAGCAGTACTTC. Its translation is CASSQDRPREQYF.

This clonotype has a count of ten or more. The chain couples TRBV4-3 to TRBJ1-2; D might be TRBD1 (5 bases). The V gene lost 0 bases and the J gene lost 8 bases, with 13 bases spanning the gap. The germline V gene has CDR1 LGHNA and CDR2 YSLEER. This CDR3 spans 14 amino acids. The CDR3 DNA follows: TGCGCCAGCAGCCAAGATCGGGACGGGCGAGGCTACACCTTC. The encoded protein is CASSQDRDGRGYTF.

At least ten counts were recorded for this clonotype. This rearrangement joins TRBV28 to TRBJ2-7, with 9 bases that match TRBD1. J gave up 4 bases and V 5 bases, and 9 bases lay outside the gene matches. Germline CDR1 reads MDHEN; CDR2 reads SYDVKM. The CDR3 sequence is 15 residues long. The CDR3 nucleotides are TGTGCCAGCAGTGACCCCGGGACAGGGAATTACGAGCAGTACTTC. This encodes CASSDPGTGNYEQYF.

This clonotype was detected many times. This CDR3 is CASGSFLNEKLFF. As DNA, the CDR3 is TGTGCCAGCGGTAGTTTCTTAAATGAAAAACTGTTTTTT. The J gene is TRBJ1-4, the V gene TRBV27, with D unresolved. The V gene lost 8 bases and the J gene lost 5 bases, with 12 bases spanning the gap. This CDR3 is 13 amino acids long. The germline CDR1 and CDR2 sequences are MNHEY and SMNVEV (reference sequence).

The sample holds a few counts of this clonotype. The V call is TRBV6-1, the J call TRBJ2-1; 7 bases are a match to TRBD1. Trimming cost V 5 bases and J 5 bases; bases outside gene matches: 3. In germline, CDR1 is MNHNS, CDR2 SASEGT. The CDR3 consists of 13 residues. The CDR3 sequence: CASSTGTDNEQFF. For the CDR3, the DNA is TGTGCCAGCAGTACGGGGACAGACAATGAGCAGTTCTTC.

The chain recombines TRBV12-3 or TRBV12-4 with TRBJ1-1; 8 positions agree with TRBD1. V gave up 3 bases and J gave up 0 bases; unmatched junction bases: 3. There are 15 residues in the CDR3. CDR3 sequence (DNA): TGTGCCAGCAGTTTGGACAGGGCGGTGAACACTGAAGCTTTCTTT. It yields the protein CASSLDRAVNTEAFF.

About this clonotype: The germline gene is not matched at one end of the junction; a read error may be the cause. This chain's CDR3 is CSVEGVPGRTIYF. CDR3 nucleotides: TGCAGCGTTGAAGGGGTCCCGGGACGCACCATATACTTT. The chain carries TRBV29-1 and TRBJ1-3; tentative D call: TRBD1 (5 bases). Germline CDR1 reads SQVTM; CDR2 reads ANQGSEA. This CDR3 is built from 13 residues.

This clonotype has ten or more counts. CDR3 amino acids: CASSLVRGGGNIQYF. The DNA for the CDR3 is TGTGCCAGCAGCTTAGTTCGAGGGGGCGGAAACATTCAGTACTTC. The chain joins TRBV11-2 to TRBJ2-4; 7 nucleotides match TRBD1. Germline V gene sequence: CDR1 SGHAT, CDR2 FQNNGV. The CDR3 extends over 15 amino acids. J gave up 6 bases and V 1 base, and 6 bases lay outside the gene matches. Full variable domain (rest looked up from reference TRBV11-2 and TRBJ2-4): EAGVAQSPRYKIIEKRQSVAFWCNPISGHATLYWYQQILGQGPKLLIQFQNNGVVDDSQLPKDRFSAERLKGVDSTLKIQPAKLEDSAVYLCASSLVRGGGNIQYFGAGTRLSVL.

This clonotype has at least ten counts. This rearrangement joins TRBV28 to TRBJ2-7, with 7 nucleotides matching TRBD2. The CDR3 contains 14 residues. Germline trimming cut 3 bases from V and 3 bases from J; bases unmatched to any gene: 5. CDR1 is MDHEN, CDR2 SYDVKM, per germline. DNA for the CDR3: TGTGCCAGCAGTTTGCTAGCGGCCGTCTACGAGCAGTACTTC. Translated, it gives CASSLLAAVYEQYF.

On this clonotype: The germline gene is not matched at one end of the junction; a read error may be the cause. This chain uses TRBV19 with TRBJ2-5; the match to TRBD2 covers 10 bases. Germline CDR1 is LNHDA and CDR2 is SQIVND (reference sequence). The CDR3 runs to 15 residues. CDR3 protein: CASRSKAGGGETQYF. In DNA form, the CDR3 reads TGTGCCAGTAGATCCAAAGCGGGAGGGGGGGAGACCCAGTATTTC.

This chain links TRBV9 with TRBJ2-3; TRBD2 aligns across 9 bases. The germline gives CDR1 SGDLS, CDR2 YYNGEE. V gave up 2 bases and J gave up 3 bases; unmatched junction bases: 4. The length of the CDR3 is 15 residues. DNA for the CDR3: TGTGCCAGCAGCGTTAGCGGGAGAATAACAGATACGCAGTATTTT. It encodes CASSVSGRITDTQYF.

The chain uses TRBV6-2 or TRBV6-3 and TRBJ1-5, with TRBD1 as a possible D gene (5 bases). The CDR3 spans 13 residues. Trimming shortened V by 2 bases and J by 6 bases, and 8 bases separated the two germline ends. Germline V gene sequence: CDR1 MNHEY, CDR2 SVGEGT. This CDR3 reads CASSYRGSQPQHF. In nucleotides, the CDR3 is TGTGCCAGCAGTTACCGGGGGAGTCAGCCCCAGCATTTT.

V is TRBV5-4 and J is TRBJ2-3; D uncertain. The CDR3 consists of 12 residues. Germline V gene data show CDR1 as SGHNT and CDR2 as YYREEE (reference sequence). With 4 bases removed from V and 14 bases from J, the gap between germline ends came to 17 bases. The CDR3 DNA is TGTGCCAGCAGCCTAGAGTCCGACTCTCTGTATTTT. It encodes CASSLESDSLYF.

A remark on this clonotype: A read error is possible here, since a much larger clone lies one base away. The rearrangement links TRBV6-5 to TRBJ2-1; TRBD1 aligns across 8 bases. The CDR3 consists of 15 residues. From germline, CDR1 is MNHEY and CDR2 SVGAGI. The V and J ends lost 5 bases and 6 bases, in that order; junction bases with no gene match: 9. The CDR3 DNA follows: TGTGCCAGCAGTCCCCGGGACAGGCCCTTCAATGAGCAGTTCTTC. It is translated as CASSPRDRPFNEQFF.

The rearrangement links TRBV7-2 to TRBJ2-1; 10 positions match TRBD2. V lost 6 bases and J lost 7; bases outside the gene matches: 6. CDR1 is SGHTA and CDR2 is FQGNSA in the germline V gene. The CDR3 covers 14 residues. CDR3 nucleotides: TGTGCCAGCAGATCCAGCGGGGGGGAGAATGAGCAGTTCTTC. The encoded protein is CASRSSGGENEQFF.

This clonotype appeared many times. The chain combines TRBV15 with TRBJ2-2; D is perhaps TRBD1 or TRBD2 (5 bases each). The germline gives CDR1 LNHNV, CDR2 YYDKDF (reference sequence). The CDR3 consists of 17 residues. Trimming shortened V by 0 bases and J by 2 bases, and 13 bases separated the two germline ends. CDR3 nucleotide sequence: TGTGCCACCAGCAGAGATTTGGGTGGGGGAAACACCGGGGAGCTGTTTTTT. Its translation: CATSRDLGGGNTGELFF.

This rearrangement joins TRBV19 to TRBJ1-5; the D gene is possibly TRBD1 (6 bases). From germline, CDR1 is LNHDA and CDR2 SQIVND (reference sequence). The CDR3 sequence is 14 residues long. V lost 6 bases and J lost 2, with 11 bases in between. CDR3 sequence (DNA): TGTGCCAGTAGGCCACAGGGAGGCAATCAGCCCCAGCATTTT. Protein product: CASRPQGGNQPQHF.

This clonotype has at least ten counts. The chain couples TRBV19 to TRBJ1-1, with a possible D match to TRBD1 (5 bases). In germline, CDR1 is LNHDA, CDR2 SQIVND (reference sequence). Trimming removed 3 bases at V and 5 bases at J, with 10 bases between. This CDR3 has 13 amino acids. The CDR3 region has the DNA TGTGCCAGTAGTATCGGAAGGGGAACTGAAGCTTTCTTT. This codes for CASSIGRGTEAFF.

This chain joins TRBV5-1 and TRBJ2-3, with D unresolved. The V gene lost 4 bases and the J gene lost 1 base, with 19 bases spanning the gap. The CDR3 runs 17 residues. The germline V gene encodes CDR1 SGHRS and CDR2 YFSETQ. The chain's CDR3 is CASSKGNGRPGTDTQYF. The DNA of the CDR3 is TGCGCCAGCAGCAAGGGTAACGGACGGCCAGGCACAGATACGCAGTATTTT.

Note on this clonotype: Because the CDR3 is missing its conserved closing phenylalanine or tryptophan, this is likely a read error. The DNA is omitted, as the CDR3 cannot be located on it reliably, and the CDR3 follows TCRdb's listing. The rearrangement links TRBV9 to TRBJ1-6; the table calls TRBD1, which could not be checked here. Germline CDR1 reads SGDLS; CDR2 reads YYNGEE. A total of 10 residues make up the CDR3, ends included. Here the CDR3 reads CASSVGQGVD.

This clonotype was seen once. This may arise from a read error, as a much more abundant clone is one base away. Here the CDR3 DNA reads TGCGCCAGCAGCCTCGATGGGCGCACAGGGGGCGGCGAGACCCAGTACTTC. Translation gives CASSLDGRTGGGETQYF. The chain links TRBV5-1 to TRBJ2-5, with TRBD1 matching over 9 bases. V shed 4 bases, J shed 5 bases, and the junction held 15 bases outside the gene matches. The germline CDR1 and CDR2 sequences are SGHRS and YFSETQ. This CDR3 has 17 amino acids.

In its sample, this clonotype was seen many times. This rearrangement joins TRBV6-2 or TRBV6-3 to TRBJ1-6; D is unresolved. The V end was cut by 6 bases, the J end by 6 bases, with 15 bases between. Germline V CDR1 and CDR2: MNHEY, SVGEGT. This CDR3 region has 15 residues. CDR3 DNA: TGTGCCAGCAGCCCTCCTCCGGACGGTAATTCACCCCTCCACTTT. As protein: CASSPPPDGNSPLHF.